These 8 T cell receptor beta chains share one sample of origin, sequenced in a study of regulatory T cells in long-lasting Graves disease. Time point given: persistent/refractory GD, antithyroid drugs over 5 years with positive TRAb. From RNA extracted from PBMCs, the TCR library was made. Library construction for TCR beta used iRepertoire HTBI primers and Arm-PCR of CDR3 regions. One entry per CDR3 protein results from TCRdb running MiXCR on the multiplex PCR reads. The repertoire consists of around 460,000 distinct CDR3 sequences, with 22% occurring once and the leading ten covering under 15%. Sequences were derived from peripheral blood mononuclear cells (PBMCs), sampled when the disease was refractory, from a patient treated with antithyroid drugs. The receptors come from a female donor with Graves disease.

This clonotype was picked up many times. In DNA, the CDR3 is TGTGCCAGCACCCCCTCTCACGGAAACACTGAAGCTTTCTTT. It is translated as CASTPSHGNTEAFF. This chain uses TRBV12-3 or TRBV12-4 with TRBJ1-1; D unclear. The CDR3 is 14 residues long. V lost 7 bases to trimming and J lost 2 bases, with 14 bases between them.

The chain uses TRBV30 and TRBJ1-6, with 7 bases fitting TRBD1. V shed 2 bases and J 14 bases; nucleotides not matched to a gene: 9. The CDR3 extends over 13 amino acids. The germline V gene has CDR1 GTSNPN and CDR2 SVGIG (reference sequence). The CDR3 here is CAWSSGQRVTLHF. The CDR3 nucleotides are TGTGCCTGGAGTTCGGGACAGAGGGTCACCCTCCACTTT.

Only a few counts were recorded for this clonotype. V gene TRBV5-1 combines with J gene TRBJ2-7; TRBD1 agrees at 9 bases. The germline V gene encodes CDR1 SGHRS and CDR2 YFSETQ. CDR3 length: 15 amino acids. V trimming: 3 bases; J trimming: 2 bases; junction bases outside the gene matches: 6. CDR3 amino acids: CASSWGTGSAYEQYF. The CDR3 nucleotides read TGCGCCAGCAGCTGGGGGACAGGGTCAGCCTACGAGCAGTACTTC. Filled out from reference TRBV5-1 and TRBJ2-7, the complete variable domain reads KAGVTQTPRYLIKTRGQQVTLSCSPISGHRSVSWYQQTPGQGLQFLFEYFSETQRNKGNFPGRFSGRQFSNSRSEMNVSTLELGDSALYLCASSWGTGSAYEQYFGPGTRLTVT.

This chain connects TRBV29-1 to TRBJ1-3; 9 positions agree with TRBD1. Per germline, CDR1 SQVTM and CDR2 ANQGSEA. The CDR3 length is 14 residues. V trimming: 4 bases; J trimming: 2 bases; junction bases outside the gene matches: 3. In DNA, the CDR3 is TGCAGCGTTGGGGACAGGGAAACTGGAAACACCATATATTTT. It encodes CSVGDRETGNTIYF.

Points on this clonotype: One base away lies a much larger clone, so this may be a sequencing read error. This chain uses TRBV7-2 with TRBJ2-5, with 14 positions matching TRBD2. Trimming cost V 7 bases and J 7 bases; bases outside gene matches: 11. The CDR3 totals 16 residues. CDR1 is SGHTA and CDR2 is FQGNSA in the germline V gene. The CDR3 region is CASNQRTSGRSWTQYF. The DNA of the CDR3 is TGTGCCAGCAACCAACGGACTAGCGGGAGGTCGTGGACCCAGTACTTC. The complete variable domain, with remaining parts taken from reference TRBV7-2 and TRBJ2-5, reads GAGVSQSPSNKVTEKGKDVELRCDPISGHTALYWYRQSLGQGLEFLIYFQGNSAPDKSGLPSDRFSAERTGGSVSTLTIQRTQQEDSAVYLCASNQRTSGRSWTQYFGPGTRLLVL.

Ten or more counts support this clonotype. The rearrangement joins TRBV7-2 to TRBJ2-7; possible D gene TRBD1, 5 bases. V was cut by 1 base and J by 6 bases, with 16 bases left in between. The CDR3 runs to 15 residues. The germline gives CDR1 SGHTA, CDR2 FQGNSA. CDR3 nucleotide sequence: TGTGCCAGCAGCTTAGGGAGCAGGGTAGTAGTCGAGCAGTACTTC. Protein sequence: CASSLGSRVVVEQYF.

There are a few counts of this clonotype. The V call is TRBV2, the J call TRBJ2-7; 8 positions match TRBD2. J was trimmed by 5 bases and V by 6 bases; bases with no gene match: 9. Looked up from germline, CDR1 is SNHLY and CDR2 is FYNNEI. This CDR3 has 14 residues. CDR3 region: CASSSGLALDEQYF. The CDR3 DNA follows: TGTGCCAGCAGCTCCGGACTAGCATTAGACGAGCAGTACTTC.

This sequence joins TRBV19 and TRBJ1-6, with D unresolved. V was clipped by 10 bases and J by 7 bases, with 17 bases between them. Germline lookup yields CDR1 LNHDA and CDR2 SQIVND (reference sequence). The CDR3 totals 14 residues. For the CDR3, the DNA is TGTGCCACCACCGGCCCTTGGGTAAATTCACCCCTCCACTTT. It codes for CATTGPWVNSPLHF.